The clone carrying this T cell receptor (beta chain) was observed a single time. Its target is unknown. The record originates from a study of T cell responses to AZD1222 COVID-19 vaccine. The study's findings and limits: Among spike-specific TCRs, nearly half reportedly target unmutated variant regions. At study baseline, merely five or six AZD1222 recipients were seropositive. Across the whole spike, CD4 TCRs peaked at regions 160-218 and 743-854.

Per the germline V gene, CDR1 is SGHAT and CDR2 is FQNNGV. The CDR3 length is 16 residues. With V trimmed by 5 bases and J by 4 bases, 9 bases remained unmatched. The repertoire was sequenced with immunoSEQ multiplex PCR; TCRdb's copy has only in-frame clones and lacks some. Of about 130,000 clones listed, about nine tenths were seen once; the top ten hold 4.4%. The receptor comes from an adult in good health. The V and J genes are TRBV11-2 and TRBJ2-1; 9 bases are a match to TRBD2. The sample in question was peripheral blood, obtained on day 0 of AZD1222 vaccination. The CDR3 DNA sequence: TGTGCCAGCAGCCCAGCCCCCAGCGGGGGGTACAATGAGCAGTTCTTC. Its protein is CASSPAPSGGYNEQFF.